This T cell receptor beta chain was recovered during a study of blood T cell repertoires in COVID-19. Across the whole study: Samples of COVID-19 (acute and convalescent) were obtained from the United States, Italy and Spain.

Seattle patients were enrolled during active infection and followed longitudinally. In the source study's methods: It was from reference gene primer amplification that nucleated cell counts were estimated. Assay used: immunoSEQ multiplex PCR; TCRdb lists only in-frame clones, some missing. V and J calls and clone size are those listed in that table; D and trimming were worked out from the DNA. The table records roughly 150,000 clones, about nine tenths of them present only once. Material: peripheral blood. This TCR derives from a man younger than 30 with COVID-19, enrolled during active disease.

The CDR3: CASSLGAGQGNTEAFF. CDR3 nucleotide sequence: TGTGCCAGCAGCTTAGGGGCCGGACAGGGAAACACTGAAGCTTTCTTT. The V gene is TRBV11-2, the J gene TRBJ1-1; 8 bases fit TRBD1. The CDR3 is made up of 16 amino acids. Germline lookup yields CDR1 SGHAT and CDR2 FQNNGV. Losses at the gene ends were 1 base for V and 2 bases for J; bases not matched to a gene: 6.